Below are 27 T cell receptor beta chains sequenced from a single sample in a study of blood T cell repertoires in COVID-19. TCRdb keeps only in-frame clones here, not all; method: immunoSEQ multiplex PCR. The sample holds 410,000 or so clones; roughly 90% are singletons and the top ten take less than 2%. Sequencing used peripheral blood. These receptors originate from a woman aged 35 to 49 with COVID-19, enrolled during active disease.

The chain is built from TRBV9 and TRBJ1-2; the match to TRBD1 covers 8 bases. Germline lookup yields CDR1 SGDLS and CDR2 YYNGEE. This CDR3 has 13 residues. The J segment lost 4 bases and the V segment lost 4 bases, leaving 3 bases of the junction unmatched. CDR3 loop: CASSLDRGYGYTF. CDR3 DNA: TGTGCCAGCAGCCTAGACAGGGGCTATGGCTACACCTTC.

This sequence joins TRBV7-2 and TRBJ1-2; a possible D gene is TRBD1 (6 bases). Trimming took off 6 bases at V and 4 bases at J, with 12 bases between the two ends. CDR1 SGHTA and CDR2 FQGNSA come from the germline V gene. The CDR3 is made up of 13 amino acids. CDR3 loop: CASSNRASYGYTF. CDR3 bases: TGTGCCAGCAGTAACAGGGCCTCCTATGGCTACACCTTC.

This clone was found once. J is TRBJ1-5 and V is TRBV4-3; TRBD1 agrees at 8 bases. Per germline, CDR1 LGHNA and CDR2 YSLEER. The CDR3 sequence is 15 residues long. Germline trimming cut 1 base from V and 6 bases from J; bases unmatched to any gene: 5. CDR3 sequence (DNA): TGCGCCAGCAGCCAAGCGTGGCAGGGGGCTCAGCCCCAGCATTTT. Its protein is CASSQAWQGAQPQHF.

The genes are TRBV27 and TRBJ1-5, with 10 bases fitting TRBD1. The trim removed 1 base at V and 6 bases at J, leaving 9 bases unmatched. CDR3 length: 17 residues. The germline CDR1 and CDR2 sequences are MNHEY and SMNVEV (reference sequence). Here the CDR3 DNA reads TGTGCCAGCAGTTTATGGAGGGACAGGGGATTGGTTCAGCCCCAGCATTTT. It translates to CASSLWRDRGLVQPQHF.

The rearrangement uses TRBV3-1 (or the pseudogene TRBV3-2) and TRBJ2-4; TRBD1 matches at 7 bases. V trimming: 0 bases; J trimming: 6 bases; junction bases outside the gene matches: 5. Germline V gene data show CDR1 as LGHDT and CDR2 as YNNKEL (reference sequence). The CDR3 has 15 amino acids. In nucleotides, the CDR3 is TGTGCCAGCAGCCAAGATAGAGGGGGCAGAAACATTCAGTACTTC. It translates to CASSQDRGGRNIQYF.

The chain carries TRBV7-2 and TRBJ2-7; weak D call: TRBD1 (5 bases). The CDR3 totals 14 residues. Germline assignment: CDR1 SGHTA and CDR2 FQGNSA. With 2 bases removed from V and 0 bases from J, the gap between germline ends came to 8 bases. CDR3 protein: CASSLQGSSYEQYF. The CDR3 DNA reads TGTGCCAGCAGCTTACAGGGAAGCTCCTACGAGCAGTACTTC.

The chain uses TRBV2 and TRBJ2-1; unclear D gene. V was shortened by 8 bases and J by 5 bases, with 10 bases between the two germline ends. This CDR3 spans 12 amino acids. Germline V lookup: CDR1 SNHLY, CDR2 FYNNEI. CDR3 nucleotides: TGTGCCAGCTCTGAGGTCGACAATGAGCAGTTCTTC. It codes for CASSEVDNEQFF. The whole variable domain, filled in from reference TRBV2 and TRBJ2-1, reads EPEVTQTPSHQVTQMGQEVILRCVPISNHLYFYWYRQILGQKVEFLVSFYNNEISEKSEIFDDQFSVERPDGSNFTLKIRSTKLEDSAMYFCASSEVDNEQFFGPGTRLTVL.

The rearrangement links TRBV5-1 to TRBJ1-2, with D unclear. Trimming took 0 bases from V and 0 from J, leaving 6 bases between them. Germline V lookup: CDR1 SGHRS, CDR2 YFSETQ. This CDR3 comprises 14 residues. In DNA, the CDR3 is TGCGCCAGCAGCTTGGACAGAACTAACTATGGCTACACCTTC. It translates to CASSLDRTNYGYTF.

V and J are TRBV2 and TRBJ1-1, with 8 bases aligning to TRBD1. CDR3 length: 14 amino acids. CDR1 and CDR2 from the germline V gene are SNHLY and FYNNEI. V was clipped by 6 bases and J by 4 bases; unmatched bases: 7. The CDR3 DNA is TGTGCCAGCAGACCCAGGGGGCTGTTCACTGAAGCTTTCTTT. It yields the protein CASRPRGLFTEAFF. Variable domain in full (rest from reference TRBV2 and TRBJ1-1): EPEVTQTPSHQVTQMGQEVILRCVPISNHLYFYWYRQILGQKVEFLVSFYNNEISEKSEIFDDQFSVERPDGSNFTLKIRSTKLEDSAMYFCASRPRGLFTEAFFGQGTRLTVV.

The rearrangement joins TRBV27 to TRBJ1-6; D is unclear. Trimming left V 3 bases short and J 6 bases short, with 6 bases between. In germline, CDR1 is MNHEY, CDR2 SMNVEV (reference sequence). The CDR3 runs to 13 residues. The CDR3: CASSFYVNSPLHF. The CDR3, as DNA: TGTGCCAGCAGTTTCTACGTTAATTCACCCCTCCACTTT.

The chain joins TRBV28 to TRBJ1-1, with D unresolved. With 7 bases removed from V and 0 bases from J, the gap between germline ends came to 9 bases. CDR3 length equals 13 residues. Germline CDR1 and CDR2: MDHEN and SYDVKM. The CDR3 loop is CASNRVLNTEAFF. CDR3 sequence (DNA): TGTGCCAGCAACCGGGTTTTGAACACTGAAGCTTTCTTT.

To note about this clone: At the DNA level, this CDR3 is encoded by other sequences in the same sample as well. The chain joins TRBV27 to TRBJ1-2; 7 bases agree with TRBD1. The CDR3 runs to 13 residues. CDR1 MNHEY and CDR2 SMNVEV come from the germline V gene (reference sequence). V trimming: 2 bases; J trimming: 8 bases; junction bases outside the gene matches: 5. CDR3 DNA: TGTGCCAGCAGTTTACGAGGGGGCAGAGGCTACACCTTC. Protein: CASSLRGGRGYTF.

The rearrangement uses TRBV7-9 and TRBJ1-2; D perhaps matches TRBD1 (5 bases). Germline V lookup: CDR1 SEHNR, CDR2 FQNEAQ (reference sequence). Trimming left V 1 base short and J 2 bases short, with 14 bases between. The CDR3 sequence is 16 residues long. In DNA form, the CDR3 reads TGTGCCAGCAGCTTAGGAGGTACGGGGGAGAACTATGGCTACACCTTC. Translated, it gives CASSLGGTGENYGYTF.

This sequence joins TRBV6-5 and TRBJ1-5; tentatively, D is TRBD1 (5 bases). The CDR3 totals 14 residues. Trimming removed 2 bases at V and 1 base at J, with 6 bases between. Looked up from germline, CDR1 is MNHEY and CDR2 is SVGAGI. The CDR3 reads CASSYGGSNQPQHF. CDR3 bases: TGTGCCAGCAGTTACGGGGGGAGCAATCAGCCCCAGCATTTT.

This chain joins TRBV9 and TRBJ1-3; 7 bases are a match to TRBD1. J lost 3 bases, V lost 6 bases, and 9 bases had no gene match. The germline V gene encodes CDR1 SGDLS and CDR2 YYNGEE. The CDR3 has 15 residues. The CDR3 DNA is TGTGCCAGCACCCACGGAGGGGGCGGTGGAAACACCATATATTTT. Amino acid sequence: CASTHGGGGGNTIYF.

The chain recombines TRBV18 with TRBJ1-1; D remains unclear. V was shortened by 0 bases and J by 0 bases, with 8 bases between the two germline ends. The CDR3 spans 15 residues. Germline CDR1 KGHSH, CDR2 LQKENI. CDR3: CASSPPFTMNTEAFF. The CDR3 DNA reads TGTGCCAGCTCACCACCGTTCACAATGAACACTGAAGCTTTCTTT.

The V and J genes are TRBV11-2 and TRBJ2-7, with D perhaps matching TRBD2 (5 bases). V lost 1 base and J lost 9, with 10 bases in between. CDR1 is SGHAT and CDR2 is FQNNGV in the germline V gene. The CDR3 runs to 12 residues. The CDR3 DNA follows: TGTGCCAGCAGCTTAGGGGCTAGCATGCAGTACTTC. As protein: CASSLGASMQYF.

As concerns this clone: The same CDR3 also results from other DNA sequences found in this sample. The V gene is TRBV7-2, the J gene TRBJ1-1; perhaps TRBD1 as D (6 bases). The CDR3 covers 11 residues. Germline V CDR1 and CDR2: SGHTA, FQGNSA. V lost 3 bases, J lost 10 bases, and 9 bases lay in between. CDR3 protein: CASSLGRGAFF. CDR3 DNA: TGTGCCAGCAGCTTGGGCAGGGGAGCTTTCTTT.

The chain couples TRBV27 to TRBJ2-1; 9 nucleotides align to TRBD1. The CDR3 runs to 15 residues. Germline CDR1 is MNHEY and CDR2 is SMNVEV (reference sequence). The trim removed 6 bases at V and 1 base at J, leaving 4 bases unmatched. The CDR3 DNA sequence: TGTGCCAGCAGCGCCGGGACAGGGTCCTACAATGAGCAGTTCTTC. Protein: CASSAGTGSYNEQFF.

The chain combines TRBV3-1 (or the pseudogene TRBV3-2) with TRBJ1-1, with D possibly being TRBD1 (6 bases). This CDR3 has 13 residues. The germline V gene encodes CDR1 LGHDT and CDR2 YNNKEL (reference sequence). V lost 4 bases, J lost 0 bases, and 6 bases lay in between. The CDR3 protein is CASSPGVNTEAFF. CDR3 nucleotide sequence: TGTGCCAGCAGCCCAGGGGTGAACACTGAAGCTTTCTTT.

The CDR3 here is CASSQETGRLGSPLHF. The CDR3 DNA reads TGCGCCAGCAGCCAAGAGACAGGGCGCCTGGGATCACCCCTCCACTTT. The V gene is TRBV4-3, the J gene TRBJ1-6; 7 nucleotides line up with TRBD1. The CDR3 length is 16 residues. V lost 0 bases and J lost 10; bases outside the gene matches: 9. From germline, CDR1 is LGHNA and CDR2 YSLEER.

The J gene is TRBJ1-2, the V gene TRBV21-1; the D call of TRBD1 is as the table states it, not checked on the DNA. TRBV21-1 is marked as a pseudogene. This CDR3 is 14 amino acids long. The CDR3 here is CASSKQGTGYGYTF. The CDR3 bases are TGTGCCAGCAGCAAGCAGGGTACGGGCTATGGCTACACCTTC.

A remark on this clone: Other DNA sequences in the same sample also yield this CDR3. V gene TRBV28 combines with J gene TRBJ2-1; D may be TRBD2 (6 bases). V shed 5 bases and J shed 6 bases, with 8 bases lying between them. In germline, CDR1 is MDHEN, CDR2 SYDVKM. The CDR3 loop spans 12 amino acids. The CDR3 DNA follows: TGTGCCAGCAGTCTACTAGCCAATGAGCAGTTCTTC. This encodes CASSLLANEQFF.

In this sample, this clone turned up once. This chain joins TRBV5-1 and TRBJ1-3; D gene ambiguous. Looked up from germline, CDR1 is SGHRS and CDR2 is YFSETQ. The CDR3 extends over 14 amino acids. Trimming took 0 bases from V and 4 from J, leaving 8 bases between them. CDR3 protein: CASSLGERGNTIYF. The CDR3 DNA reads TGCGCCAGCAGCTTGGGGGAGAGGGGAAACACCATATATTTT.

This clone has a handful of counts. This chain links TRBV27 with TRBJ2-7, with TRBD2 matching 9 bases. This CDR3 has 15 residues. Germline V gene data show CDR1 as MNHEY and CDR2 as SMNVEV (reference sequence). V was pared by 2 bases and J by 5 bases, with 7 bases of the junction left unmatched. The CDR3 region has the DNA TGTGCCAGCAGTTTAAGGCTAGCGGGACTGGACGAGCAGTACTTC. The encoded protein is CASSLRLAGLDEQYF.

This clone was picked up a small number of times. This chain connects TRBV7-2 to TRBJ1-5; 8 nucleotides align to TRBD1. Germline V gives CDR1 SGHTA, CDR2 FQGNSA. The CDR3 is 16 residues long. The V gene end was trimmed by 1 base and the J gene end by 4 bases; junction bases not matched to a gene: 6. This CDR3 is CASSLGGDRRNQPQHF. The CDR3 nucleotides read TGTGCCAGCAGCTTAGGGGGGGACAGGAGGAATCAGCCCCAGCATTTT.

This chain links TRBV7-8 with TRBJ1-1; maybe TRBD1 (6 bases). The CDR3 extends over 17 amino acids. Trimming took off 4 bases at V and 5 bases at J, with 23 bases between the two ends. Germline assignment: CDR1 SGHVS and CDR2 FQNEAQ. The CDR3: CASSYYRMGAGRTEAFF. The CDR3 DNA follows: TGTGCCAGCAGCTATTACCGGATGGGGGCAGGAAGGACTGAAGCTTTCTTT.